These 2 T cell receptor beta chains came from one sample sequenced in a study of blood T cells in healthy people across ages. Next came a second PCR, run for about 6 to 12 cycles, which used a sample-barcoded 5' primer along with a J-beta primer mix. MiXCR, run by TCRdb on the 5' RACE reads, gives a single entry per CDR3 protein. Of 800,000 to 950,000 distinct CDR3 sequences listed, approximately 32% are singletons. This same sample was also taken into another study, of T cells of mothers and their children.

The sequenced sample was blood. These receptors were collected from a woman aged 40 to 55 in good health.

V usage is TRBV2 and J usage is TRBJ1-1; perhaps TRBD1 as D (5 bases). The CDR3 has 11 amino acids. Trimming took 8 bases from V and 11 from J, leaving 15 bases between them. Germline V CDR1 and CDR2: SNHLY, FYNNEI. This CDR3 is CASGEEGRAFF. The CDR3 DNA reads TGTGCCAGCGGAGAAGAGGGGAGGGCTTTCTTT.

This clonotype was counted a few times. One end of the junction varies from germline; a read error may be responsible. This chain connects TRBV4-1 to TRBJ2-7, with TRBD1 matching 10 bases. This CDR3 region has 15 residues. Germline CDR1 MGHRA, CDR2 YSYEKL. The CDR3 DNA reads TGCGCCGGCAGCCGGTCCGGGACAGGGGCCTACGAGCAGTACTTC. The encoded protein is CAGSRSGTGAYEQYF.